Reported below is one T cell receptor (beta chain). The entry originates in a study of blood T cell repertoires in COVID-19. TCRdb keeps only in-frame clones here, not all; method: immunoSEQ multiplex PCR. This table holds about 52,000 clones, roughly four fifths found once. The sequenced sample consisted of peripheral blood. This sequence originates from a man between 65 and 80 years old with active COVID-19.

As DNA, the CDR3 is TGTGCCAGCATAAGGACTAGCGGGGGAGTCGGGGAGCTGTTTTTT. Translating it yields CASIRTSGGVGELFF. The chain employs TRBV6-5 and TRBJ2-2, with TRBD2 matching 13 bases. V trimming: 7 bases; J trimming: 7 bases; junction bases outside the gene matches: 6. Germline-derived CDR1 and CDR2 are MNHEY and SVGAGI. This CDR3 is 15 amino acids long.